The 10 T cell receptor beta chains presented below share a single source sample, sequenced in a study of cytotoxic CD8 clonotypes in ibrutinib-treated CLL. The assay was immunoSEQ multiplex PCR, and TCRdb's table has in-frame clones only and misses some. The table records fewer than 300,000 clones, 65% to 85% of them present only once. This material consisted of PBMCs, taken at disease progression, from a patient treated with ibrutinib. These receptors originate from a human donor with chronic lymphocytic leukemia.

This clone has just one count. The rearrangement links TRBV5-4 to TRBJ2-1; D is undetermined. CDR3 length equals 13 residues. The germline gives CDR1 SGHNT, CDR2 YYREEE (reference sequence). Trimming removed 4 bases at V and 5 bases at J, with 10 bases between. The CDR3 coding sequence is TGTGCCAGCAGCAAAGATTTTAACAATGAGCAGTTCTTC. This encodes CASSKDFNNEQFF.

The chain recombines TRBV29-1 with TRBJ1-2; 8 nucleotides match TRBD1. Germline assignment: CDR1 SQVTM and CDR2 ANQGSEA. The CDR3 is 11 residues long. The V and J ends lost 2 bases and 8 bases, in that order; junction bases with no gene match: 1. The CDR3 loop reads CSVEQGAGYTF. CDR3 nucleotide sequence: TGCAGCGTTGAACAGGGGGCGGGCTACACCTTC.

The chain links TRBV5-6 to TRBJ1-5; 10 bases agree with TRBD1. CDR3 length equals 16 residues. With V trimmed by 7 bases and J by 3 bases, 10 bases remained unmatched. Germline CDR1 SGHDT, CDR2 YYEEEE. In DNA, the CDR3 is TGTGCCAGCCGCGACTCGGGACAGGGGTCCAATCAGCCCCAGCATTTT. Encoded protein: CASRDSGQGSNQPQHF.

The V call is TRBV29-1, the J call TRBJ2-7; D might be TRBD2 (8 bases). V was cut by 5 bases and J by 7 bases, with 21 bases left in between. This CDR3 is built from 14 residues. The germline CDR1 and CDR2 sequences are SQVTM and ANQGSEA. The CDR3 spells CSVSGTAASGEQYF. CDR3 sequence (DNA): TGCAGCGTTTCCGGGACAGCGGCTAGCGGGGAGCAGTACTTC.

The chain employs TRBV11-2 and TRBJ1-2; D unclear. Per germline, CDR1 SGHAT and CDR2 FQNNGV. This CDR3 is 15 amino acids long. Deletions cut 2 bases from V and 4 bases from J, with 14 bases between. The DNA of the CDR3 is TGTGCCAGCAGCTTAATCCCAGACAATTTCTATGGCTACACCTTC. It specifies CASSLIPDNFYGYTF. The variable domain in full, with the rest retrieved from reference TRBV11-2 and TRBJ1-2, is EAGVAQSPRYKIIEKRQSVAFWCNPISGHATLYWYQQILGQGPKLLIQFQNNGVVDDSQLPKDRFSAERLKGVDSTLKIQPAKLEDSAVYLCASSLIPDNFYGYTFGSGTRLTVV.

This clone was detected only a few times. The genes are TRBV10-3 and TRBJ1-1, with D possibly matching TRBD1 (5 bases). Germline lookup yields CDR1 ENHRY and CDR2 SYGVKD. The CDR3 loop spans 15 amino acids. Trimming stripped 0 bases from V and 5 bases from J, with 13 bases between. CDR3 bases: TGTGCCATCAGTGAGTCAGAGGGGATGAGGACTGAAGCTTTCTTT. Translation: CAISESEGMRTEAFF.

This chain joins TRBV4-3 and TRBJ2-1, with 9 nucleotides matching TRBD2. Germline V gene lookup returns CDR1 LGHNA and CDR2 YSLEER. V dropped 1 base and J dropped 2; count of bases not matched to a gene: 12. The CDR3 runs to 19 residues. The CDR3 bases are TGCGCCAGCAGCCAAGCGGGACTAGCAGGAGAACCTCCCTACAATGAGCAGTTCTTC. Translated: CASSQAGLAGEPPYNEQFF.

This chain joins TRBV7-9 and TRBJ2-7; 8 bases fit TRBD2. Germline trimming cut 5 bases from V and 7 bases from J; bases unmatched to any gene: 7. CDR3 length: 13 amino acids. The germline gives CDR1 SEHNR, CDR2 FQNEAQ (reference sequence). CDR3 bases: TGTGCCAGCAGCCCTAGCGGGTCCAGGGAGCAGTACTTC. Its translation: CASSPSGSREQYF.

A single count supports this clone. This chain joins TRBV19 and TRBJ2-5, with D unclear. The germline gives CDR1 LNHDA, CDR2 SQIVND (reference sequence). The CDR3 runs 13 residues. V was shortened by 4 bases and J by 3 bases, with 9 bases between the two germline ends. The CDR3 DNA reads TGTGCCAGTAGTACGCAGAGAAAAGAGACCCAGTACTTC. Translated: CASSTQRKETQYF.

The rearrangement uses TRBV5-6 and TRBJ1-4; a weak D match, TRBD1 (5 bases). This CDR3 spans 13 amino acids. Trimming stripped 2 bases from V and 8 bases from J, with 10 bases between. Germline-derived CDR1 and CDR2 are SGHDT and YYEEEE. The CDR3 reads CASSFRAGEKLFF. CDR3 sequence (DNA): TGTGCCAGCAGCTTCAGGGCTGGCGAAAAACTGTTTTTT.